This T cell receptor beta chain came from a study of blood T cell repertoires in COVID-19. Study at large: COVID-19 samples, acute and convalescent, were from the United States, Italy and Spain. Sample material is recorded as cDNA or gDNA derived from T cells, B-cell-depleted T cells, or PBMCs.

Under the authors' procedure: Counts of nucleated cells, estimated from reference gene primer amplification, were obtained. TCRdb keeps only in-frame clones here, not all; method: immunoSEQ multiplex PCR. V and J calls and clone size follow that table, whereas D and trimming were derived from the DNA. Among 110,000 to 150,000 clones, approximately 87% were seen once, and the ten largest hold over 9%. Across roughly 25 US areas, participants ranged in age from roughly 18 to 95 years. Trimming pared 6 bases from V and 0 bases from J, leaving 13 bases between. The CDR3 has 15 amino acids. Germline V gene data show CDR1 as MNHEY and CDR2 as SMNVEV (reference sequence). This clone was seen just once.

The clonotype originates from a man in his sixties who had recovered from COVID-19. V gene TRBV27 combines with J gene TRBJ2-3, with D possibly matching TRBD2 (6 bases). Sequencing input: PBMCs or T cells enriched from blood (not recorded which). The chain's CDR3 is CASRRRGGSTDTQYF. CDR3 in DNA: TGTGCCAGCAGGCGAAGGGGAGGTAGCACAGATACGCAGTATTTT.